This T cell receptor (beta chain) is drawn from a study of blood T cell repertoires in COVID-19. Here immunoSEQ multiplex PCR was the method, and the copy in TCRdb shows in-frame clones only, minus some. The data hold more than 45,000 clones, with about 84% observed a single time. Germline V CDR1 and CDR2: SGHAT, FQNNGV. The CDR3 totals 17 residues. V lost 4 bases to trimming and J lost 0 bases, with 18 bases between them. The TCR originated in a man between 35 and 55 years old with active COVID-19. The chain combines TRBV11-2 with TRBJ1-1, with TRBD1 as a possible D gene (6 bases). The source material was peripheral blood. CDR3 in amino acids: CASSSTGPSIMNTEAFF. CDR3 sequence (DNA): TGTGCCAGCAGCTCTACAGGGCCTTCCATTATGAACACTGAAGCTTTCTTT. Supplemented by reference TRBV11-2 and TRBJ1-1, the full variable domain reads EAGVAQSPRYKIIEKRQSVAFWCNPISGHATLYWYQQILGQGPKLLIQFQNNGVVDDSQLPKDRFSAERLKGVDSTLKIQPAKLEDSAVYLCASSSTGPSIMNTEAFFGQGTRLTVV.